This TCR beta chain was obtained from a study of CD8+CD57+ T cells in acquired aplastic anemia. Looking at the study overall: Mean yield of DNA from sorted CD4+ and CD8+ cells was 2.5 to 4 ug. As sequenced from healthy donors, CD4+ cells averaged about 11 million reads. Findings and caveats of the study: Overlap between patients and controls comprised just under 30 CD8+ CDR3 sequences.

Per the germline V gene, CDR1 is MGHRA and CDR2 is YSYEKL. This CDR3 is built from 16 residues. The V end was cut by 3 bases, the J end by 0 bases, with 15 bases between. This clonotype was found many times. Its specificity is unknown. TCR beta VDJ and CDR3 profiling used genomic DNA as template. TCRdb itself ran the reads through MiXCR, one entry per CDR3 protein. Of about 71,000 distinct CDR3 sequences listed, approximately 54% are singletons. This clonotype was obtained from a human donor in good health, serving as a control. Sequenced: sorted CD4+, CD8+, or CD8+CD57+ T cells (not recorded which) from PBMCs. The V and J genes are TRBV4-1 and TRBJ2-7, with D unresolved. The CDR3 region has the DNA TGCGCCAGCAGCCACTCCCCGGACCGATTCTCCTACGAGCAGTACTTC. Protein product: CASSHSPDRFSYEQYF.